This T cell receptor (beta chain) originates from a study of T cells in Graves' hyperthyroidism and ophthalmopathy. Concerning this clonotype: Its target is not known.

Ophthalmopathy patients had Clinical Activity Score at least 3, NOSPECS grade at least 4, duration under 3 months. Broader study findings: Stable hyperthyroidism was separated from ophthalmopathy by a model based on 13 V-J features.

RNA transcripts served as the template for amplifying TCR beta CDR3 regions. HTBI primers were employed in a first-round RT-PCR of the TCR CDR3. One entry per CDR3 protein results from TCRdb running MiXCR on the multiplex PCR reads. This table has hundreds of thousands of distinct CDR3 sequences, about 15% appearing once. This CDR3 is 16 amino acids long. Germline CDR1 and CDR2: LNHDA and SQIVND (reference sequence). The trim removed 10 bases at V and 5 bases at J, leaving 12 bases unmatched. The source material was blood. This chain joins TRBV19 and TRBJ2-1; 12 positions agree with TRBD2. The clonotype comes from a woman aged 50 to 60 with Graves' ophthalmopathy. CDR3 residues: CATKTSGSVWDNEQFF. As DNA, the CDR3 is TGTGCCACTAAGACTAGCGGGAGTGTGTGGGACAATGAGCAGTTCTTC.